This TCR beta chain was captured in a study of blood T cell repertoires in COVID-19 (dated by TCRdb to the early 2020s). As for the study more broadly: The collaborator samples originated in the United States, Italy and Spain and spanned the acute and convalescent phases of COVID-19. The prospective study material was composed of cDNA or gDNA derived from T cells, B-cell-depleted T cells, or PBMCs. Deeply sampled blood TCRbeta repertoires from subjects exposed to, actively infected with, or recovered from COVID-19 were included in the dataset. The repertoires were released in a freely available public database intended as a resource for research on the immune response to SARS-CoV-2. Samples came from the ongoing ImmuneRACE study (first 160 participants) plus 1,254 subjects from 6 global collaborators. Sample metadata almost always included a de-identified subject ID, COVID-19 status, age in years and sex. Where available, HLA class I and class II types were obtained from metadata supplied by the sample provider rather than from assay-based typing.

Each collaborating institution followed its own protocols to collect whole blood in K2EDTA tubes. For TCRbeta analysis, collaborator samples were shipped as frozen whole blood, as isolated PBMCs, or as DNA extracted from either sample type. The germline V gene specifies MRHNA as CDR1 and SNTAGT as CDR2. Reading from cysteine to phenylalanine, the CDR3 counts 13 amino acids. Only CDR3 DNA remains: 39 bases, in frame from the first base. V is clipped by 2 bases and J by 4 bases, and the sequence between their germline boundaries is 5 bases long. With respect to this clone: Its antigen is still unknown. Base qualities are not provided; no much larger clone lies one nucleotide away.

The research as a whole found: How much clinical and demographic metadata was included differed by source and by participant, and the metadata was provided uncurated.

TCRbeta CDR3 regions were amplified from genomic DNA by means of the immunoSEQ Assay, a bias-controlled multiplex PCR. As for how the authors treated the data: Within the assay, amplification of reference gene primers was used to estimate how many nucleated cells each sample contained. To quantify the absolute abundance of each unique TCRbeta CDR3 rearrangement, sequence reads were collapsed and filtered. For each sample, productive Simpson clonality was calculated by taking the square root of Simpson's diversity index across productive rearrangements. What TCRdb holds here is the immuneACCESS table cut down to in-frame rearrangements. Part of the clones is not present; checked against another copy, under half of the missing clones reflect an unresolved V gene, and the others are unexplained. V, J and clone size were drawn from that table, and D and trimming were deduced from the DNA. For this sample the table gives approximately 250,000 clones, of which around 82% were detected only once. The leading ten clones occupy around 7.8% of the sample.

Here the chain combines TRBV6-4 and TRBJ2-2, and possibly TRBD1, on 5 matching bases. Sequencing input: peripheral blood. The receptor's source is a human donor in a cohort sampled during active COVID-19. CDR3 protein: CASSDRGTGELFF. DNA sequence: TGTGCCAGCAGTGACAGGGGCACCGGGGAGCTGTTTTTT.